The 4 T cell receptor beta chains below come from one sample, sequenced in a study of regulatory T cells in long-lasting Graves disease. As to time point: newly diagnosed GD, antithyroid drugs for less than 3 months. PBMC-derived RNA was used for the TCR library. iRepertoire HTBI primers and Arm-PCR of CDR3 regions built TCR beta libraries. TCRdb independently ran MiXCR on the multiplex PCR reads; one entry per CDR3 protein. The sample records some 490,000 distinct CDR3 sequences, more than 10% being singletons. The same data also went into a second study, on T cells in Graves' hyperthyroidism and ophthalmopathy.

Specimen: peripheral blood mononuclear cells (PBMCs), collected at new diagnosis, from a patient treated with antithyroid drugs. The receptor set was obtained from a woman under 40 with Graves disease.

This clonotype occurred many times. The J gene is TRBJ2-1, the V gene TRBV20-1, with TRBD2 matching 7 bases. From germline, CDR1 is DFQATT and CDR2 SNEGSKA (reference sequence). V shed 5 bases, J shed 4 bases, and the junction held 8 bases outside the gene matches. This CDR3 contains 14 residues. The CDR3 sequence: CSAHTSVGYNEQFF. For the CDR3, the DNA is TGCAGTGCTCATACTAGCGTTGGTTACAATGAGCAGTTCTTC.

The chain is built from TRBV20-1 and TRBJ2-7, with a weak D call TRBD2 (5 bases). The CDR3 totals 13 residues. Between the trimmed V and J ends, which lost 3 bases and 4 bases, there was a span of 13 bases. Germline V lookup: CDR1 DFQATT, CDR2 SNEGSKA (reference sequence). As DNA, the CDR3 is TGCAGTGCTAGGGGCGTACGGGAATACGAGCAGTACTTC. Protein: CSARGVREYEQYF.

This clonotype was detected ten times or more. The CDR3 region is CAISRDRNTEAFF. CDR3 coding DNA: TGTGCCATCAGTCGGGACAGAAACACTGAAGCTTTCTTT. The V gene is TRBV10-3, the J gene TRBJ1-1, with TRBD1 matching over 7 bases. The CDR3 is made up of 13 amino acids. CDR1 ENHRY and CDR2 SYGVKD come from the germline V gene. V dropped 5 bases and J dropped 2; count of bases not matched to a gene: 2.

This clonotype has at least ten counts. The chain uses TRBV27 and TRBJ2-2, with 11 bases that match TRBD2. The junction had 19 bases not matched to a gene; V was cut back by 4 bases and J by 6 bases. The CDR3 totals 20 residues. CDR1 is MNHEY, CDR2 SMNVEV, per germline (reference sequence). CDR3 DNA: TGTGCCAGCAGTTCCTTGACTAGCGGGATAGGTTTCTCGAGGGCCGGGGAGCTGTTTTTT. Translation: CASSSLTSGIGFSRAGELFF.